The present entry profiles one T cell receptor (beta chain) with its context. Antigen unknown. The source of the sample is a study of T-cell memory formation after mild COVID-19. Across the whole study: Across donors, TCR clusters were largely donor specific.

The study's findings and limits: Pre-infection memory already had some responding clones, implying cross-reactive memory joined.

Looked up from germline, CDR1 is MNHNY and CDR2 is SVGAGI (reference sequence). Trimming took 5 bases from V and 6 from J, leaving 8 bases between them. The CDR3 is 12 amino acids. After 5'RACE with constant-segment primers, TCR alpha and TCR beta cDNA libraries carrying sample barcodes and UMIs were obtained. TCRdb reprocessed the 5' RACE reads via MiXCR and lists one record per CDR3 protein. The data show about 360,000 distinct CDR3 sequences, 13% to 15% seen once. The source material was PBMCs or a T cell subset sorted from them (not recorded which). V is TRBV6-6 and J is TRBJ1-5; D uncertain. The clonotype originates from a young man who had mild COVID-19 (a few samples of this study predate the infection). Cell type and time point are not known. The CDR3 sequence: CASSPGFQPQHF. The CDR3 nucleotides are TGTGCCAGCAGTCCCGGGTTTCAGCCCCAGCATTTT.